This T cell receptor beta chain emerged from a study of T-cell memory formation after mild COVID-19. It was 5'RACE with constant-segment primers that produced the TCR alpha and TCR beta cDNA libraries, which carried sample barcodes and UMIs. TCRdb reanalysed the 5' RACE reads using MiXCR and keeps one entry per CDR3 protein. This table has 430,000 or so distinct CDR3 sequences, nearly 25% appearing once. V was pared by 0 bases and J by 7 bases, with 6 bases between. Per the germline V gene, CDR1 is SGHRS and CDR2 is YFSETQ. The CDR3 spans 12 residues. V is TRBV5-1 and J is TRBJ2-3; no clear D gene. Sequencing input: PBMCs or a T cell subset sorted from them (not recorded which). The receptor's source is an adult woman who had mild COVID-19 (a few samples of this study predate the infection). Cell type and time point are not known. CDR3 in DNA: TGCGCCAGCAGCTTGGATGTGTATACGCAGTATTTT. Translated: CASSLDVYTQYF.